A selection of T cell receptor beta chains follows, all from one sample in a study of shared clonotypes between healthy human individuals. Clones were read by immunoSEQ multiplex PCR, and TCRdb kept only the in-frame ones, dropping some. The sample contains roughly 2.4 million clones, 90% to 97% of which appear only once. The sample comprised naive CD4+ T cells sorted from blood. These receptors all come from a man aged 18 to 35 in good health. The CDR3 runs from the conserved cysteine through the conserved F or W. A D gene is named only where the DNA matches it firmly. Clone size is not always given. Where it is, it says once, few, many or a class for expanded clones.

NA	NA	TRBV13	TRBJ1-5	CASSLRQGKVGNQPQHF	TGTGCCAGCAGCTTAAGGCAGGGGAAGGTTGGCAATCAGCCCCAGCATTTT
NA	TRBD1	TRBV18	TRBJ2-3	CASSPTGQGPTDTQYF	TGTGCCAGCTCACCGACTGGACAGGGGCCCACAGATACGCAGTATTTT
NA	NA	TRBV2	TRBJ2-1	CASSESQTYNEQFF	TGTGCCAGCAGTGAGTCGCAAACCTACAATGAGCAGTTCTTC
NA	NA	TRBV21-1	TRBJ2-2	CASLHPGQGVTGELFF	TGTGCCAGCTTACACCCTGGACAGGGGGTCACCGGGGAGCTGTTTTTT
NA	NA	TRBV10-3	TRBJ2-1	CAIRDTPEGNEQFF	TGTGCCATCAGGGACACGCCCGAGGGGAATGAGCAGTTCTTC
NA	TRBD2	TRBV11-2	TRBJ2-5	CASSLMKPAGAGETQYF	TGTGCCAGCAGCTTAATGAAGCCCGCGGGAGCGGGTGAGACCCAGTACTTC
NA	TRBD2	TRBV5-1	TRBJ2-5	CASSLYEGRVETQYF	TGCGCCAGCAGCTTGTATGAGGGGAGGGTTGAGACCCAGTACTTC
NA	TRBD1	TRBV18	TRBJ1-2	CASSPQGTGGVNGYTF	TGTGCCAGCTCACCACAGGGGACAGGGGGCGTGAATGGCTACACCTTC
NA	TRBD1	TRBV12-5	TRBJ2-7	CASGLAYTGDRALQYF	TGTGCTAGTGGTTTGGCCTACACCGGGGACAGGGCGTTGCAGTACTTC
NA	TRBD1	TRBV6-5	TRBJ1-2	CASSRGQNYGYTF	TGTGCCAGCAGCAGGGGACAGAACTATGGCTACACCTTC
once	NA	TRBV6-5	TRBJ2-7	CASSRASSYEQYF	TGTGCCAGCAGTAGGGCCTCGTCCTACGAGCAGTACTTC